This TCR beta chain was identified during a study of blood T cell repertoires in COVID-19. Donors were grouped by their self-reported clinical history. The repertoire was sequenced with immunoSEQ multiplex PCR; TCRdb's copy has only in-frame clones and lacks some. The sample has 210,000 or so clones; 80% to 85% are singletons. V lost 6 bases, J lost 0 bases, and 14 bases lay in between. The CDR3 has 15 residues. Germline CDR1 KGHSH, CDR2 LQKENI. The source is a woman aged 50 to 60 with acute COVID-19. V is TRBV18 and J is TRBJ1-1; D is perhaps TRBD1 (5 bases). The sample was PBMCs or T cells enriched from blood (not recorded which). In DNA, the CDR3 is TGTGCCAGCTCCTCCGTGAAGGGGTTGAACACTGAAGCTTTCTTT. Translation: CASSSVKGLNTEAFF.